Listed here are 10 T cell receptor beta chains from one sample, sequenced in a study of T cell responses to AZD1222 COVID-19 vaccine. Generated by immunoSEQ multiplex PCR, the TCRdb table keeps only in-frame clones and is missing some. The data show 100,000 or so clones, with 92% seen just once and 1% to 1.5% held by the top ten. Sequenced material: peripheral blood, taken on day 0 of AZD1222 vaccination. These receptors were obtained from an adult in good health.

This chain uses TRBV19 with TRBJ1-1; tentative D call: TRBD1 (6 bases). Germline V gene sequence: CDR1 LNHDA, CDR2 SQIVND (reference sequence). V lost 7 bases to trimming and J lost 4 bases, with 10 bases between them. The CDR3 length is 12 residues. The CDR3, as DNA: TGTGCCAGTAACGGCAGGGGCACTGAAGCTTTCTTT. It encodes CASNGRGTEAFF.

This clone was counted between two and nine times. The CDR3 DNA reads as TGTGCCAGCAGTGCCCGAGGACAGGGAAAAACTGAAGCTTTCTTT. Encoded protein: CASSARGQGKTEAFF. The gene calls are TRBV28 and TRBJ1-1; 8 bases match TRBD1. This CDR3 spans 15 amino acids. V shed 5 bases and J 5 bases; nucleotides not matched to a gene: 10. Germline CDR1 is MDHEN and CDR2 is SYDVKM.

The rearrangement uses TRBV25-1 and TRBJ1-5; D is unclear. Looked up from germline, CDR1 is MGHDK and CDR2 is SYGVNS. CDR3 size: 12 residues. V dropped 4 bases and J dropped 5 bases, with 6 bases sitting between them. The CDR3 is CASSGQDQPQHF. The CDR3 coding sequence is TGTGCCAGCAGTGGGCAGGATCAGCCCCAGCATTTT.

The chain links TRBV9 to TRBJ2-2, with 8 bases identical to TRBD1. The trim removed 0 bases at V and 7 bases at J, leaving 8 bases unmatched. Germline lookup yields CDR1 SGDLS and CDR2 YYNGEE. The CDR3 is 16 amino acids. The CDR3 coding sequence is TGTGCCAGCAGCGTAGGGCAGGGGGCGCGTGACGGGGAGCTGTTTTTT. Translation: CASSVGQGARDGELFF.

The chain combines TRBV27 with TRBJ2-6; 10 bases agree with TRBD1. The germline gives CDR1 MNHEY, CDR2 SMNVEV (reference sequence). V was pared by 3 bases and J by 2 bases, with 4 bases of the junction left unmatched. CDR3 size: 17 residues. CDR3 nucleotide sequence: TGTGCCAGCAGTTTTAGACAGGGGGCAACTGGGGCCAACGTCCTGACTTTC. Its translation: CASSFRQGATGANVLTF.

This clone appeared once. V and J are TRBV9 and TRBJ2-3, with 9 positions matching TRBD2. Germline V gene data show CDR1 as SGDLS and CDR2 as YYNGEE. CDR3 length: 13 residues. The V and J ends lost 3 bases and 5 bases, in that order; junction bases with no gene match: 1. Here the CDR3 DNA reads TGTGCCAGCAGCGAGACTAGCGGAGATACGCAGTATTTT. It encodes CASSETSGDTQYF.

The genes are TRBV5-1 and TRBJ1-1, with a weak D call TRBD1 (5 bases). The CDR3 loop spans 15 amino acids. Trimming took 1 base from V and 1 from J, leaving 11 bases between them. The germline V gene has CDR1 SGHRS and CDR2 YFSETQ. DNA of the CDR3: TGCGCCAGCAGCTTGTCCGGGACCGCGAACACTGAAGCTTTCTTT. Encoded protein: CASSLSGTANTEAFF.

The V call is TRBV27, the J call TRBJ2-2; no definite D call. The V and J ends lost 5 bases and 3 bases respectively, with 19 bases between them. The length of the CDR3 is 17 residues. CDR1 and CDR2 (germline): MNHEY, SMNVEV (reference sequence). The CDR3, as DNA: TGTGCCAGCAGTCCTCTTGGCGGTTCTGTTGACACCGGGGAGCTGTTTTTT. It specifies CASSPLGGSVDTGELFF.

The rearrangement links TRBV3-1 (or the pseudogene TRBV3-2) to TRBJ2-1; 8 bases agree with TRBD1. Unmatched junction bases numbered 4, after V lost 4 bases and J lost 2 bases. CDR1 LGHDT and CDR2 YNNKEL come from the germline V gene (reference sequence). The CDR3 has 15 residues. As DNA, the CDR3 is TGTGCCAGCAGCCGACAGGGGCAGACCTACAATGAGCAGTTCTTC. Translated, it gives CASSRQGQTYNEQFF.

The chain has TRBV18 and TRBJ2-5; D is unresolved. Germline values: CDR1 KGHSH, CDR2 LQKENI. The CDR3 loop spans 13 amino acids. V lost 0 bases and J 2 bases, leaving 4 bases between the germline ends. The CDR3: CASSPPGQETQYF. CDR3 sequence (DNA): TGTGCCAGCTCACCACCGGGGCAAGAGACCCAGTACTTC.